One sample yielded the 20 T cell receptor beta chains listed below, sequenced in a study of T cells in Graves' hyperthyroidism and ophthalmopathy (dated by TCRdb to between 2018 and 2020). Libraries were built with multiplex PCR. These reads were obtained on an Illumina HiSeq 2000. The TCR beta CDR3 regions were amplified from RNA transcripts. A first-round RT-PCR of the TCR CDR3 used the HTBI primer set with the Qiagen OneStep RT-PCR kit. In TCRdb, the public reads were trimmed at Q25 with fastp and aligned with MiXCR, with productive beta chains retained. Each CDR3 protein gets just one entry, which takes the most common genes and DNA from the rows behind it. In all, the sample holds fewer than 750,000 distinct CDR3 sequences, and about 15% of those were seen once. About 3.9% of the sample comes from the top ten. The sequenced material came from blood. These receptors all come from a woman aged 40 to 49 with Graves' ophthalmopathy.

This clonotype has a count of ten or more. The chain has TRBV6-1 and TRBJ1-1; D is perhaps TRBD1 (5 bases). V was pared by 5 bases and J by 7 bases, with 8 bases between. This CDR3 spans 11 amino acids. Germline V lookup: CDR1 MNHNS, CDR2 SASEGT. The CDR3 loop reads CASSQGVEAFF. CDR3 DNA: TGTGCCAGCAGTCAAGGGGTTGAAGCTTTCTTT.

This clonotype came up many times. A much larger clone sits a single nucleotide away, making a read error possible. This sequence joins TRBV27 and TRBJ1-1, with D hard to call. V was cut by 4 bases and J by 0 bases, with 6 bases left in between. The CDR3 is 13 amino acids. CDR1 and CDR2 from the germline V gene are MNHEY and SMNVEV (reference sequence). The CDR3 DNA reads as TGTGCCAGCAGTTACAGAATGAACACTGAAGCTTTCTTT. Protein product: CASSYRMNTEAFF.

This clonotype occurred a few times. The gene calls are TRBV6-1 and TRBJ2-1; 12 bases are a match to TRBD2. In germline, CDR1 is MNHNS, CDR2 SASEGT. The CDR3 has 19 residues. The trim removed 7 bases at V and 5 bases at J, leaving 18 bases unmatched. As DNA, the CDR3 is TGTGCCAGCAAAATTCGGGGCCTAGCGGGAGGGCTCGGGCACAATGAGCAGTTCTTC. It is translated as CASKIRGLAGGLGHNEQFF.

The chain uses TRBV7-1 and TRBJ2-6; D possibly matches TRBD1 or TRBD2 (5 bases each). TRBV7-1 is labeled an ORF, and its function is uncertain. This CDR3 region has 19 residues. V was shortened by 8 bases and J by 4 bases, with 27 bases between the two germline ends. The CDR3 is CASGYSILASGTGANVLTF. CDR3 sequence (DNA): TGTGCCAGCGGTTACTCGATTTTGGCGTCCGGGACCGGGGCCAACGTCCTGACTTTC.

The table lists this clonotype with many counts. The V and J genes are TRBV20-1 and TRBJ2-7, with a tentative D call TRBD1 (5 bases). Per germline, CDR1 DFQATT and CDR2 SNEGSKA (reference sequence). V lost 1 base to trimming and J lost 4 bases, with 8 bases between them. The CDR3 extends over 12 amino acids. The DNA of the CDR3 is TGCAGTGCTAGAGTTGCAGGGTACGAGCAGTACTTC. Translating gives CSARVAGYEQYF.

V gene TRBV5-4 combines with J gene TRBJ2-7; D gene uncertain. The CDR3 extends over 14 amino acids. Germline V gene sequence: CDR1 SGHNT, CDR2 YYREEE (reference sequence). V dropped 4 bases and J dropped 4 bases, with 15 bases sitting between them. The CDR3 spells CASSPGPKSYEQYF. DNA for the CDR3: TGTGCCAGCAGCCCCGGGCCAAAGAGTTACGAGCAGTACTTC.

The genes are TRBV29-1 and TRBJ2-7; possible D gene TRBD2, 5 bases. This CDR3 region has 12 residues. The V gene lost 3 bases and the J gene lost 1 base, with 7 bases spanning the gap. Germline V lookup: CDR1 SQVTM, CDR2 ANQGSEA. The CDR3 protein is CSVDGESYEQYF. As DNA, the CDR3 is TGCAGCGTTGACGGGGAGTCCTACGAGCAGTACTTC.

This clonotype was detected ten times or more. V and J are TRBV2 and TRBJ2-7; TRBD2 agrees at 7 bases. V gave up 2 bases and J gave up 0 bases; unmatched junction bases: 10. The germline V gene has CDR1 SNHLY and CDR2 FYNNEI. This CDR3 is built from 17 residues. The CDR3 DNA follows: TGTGCCAGCAGTGAATTTCGGGTAGCGGGTTACTCCTACGAGCAGTACTTC. As protein: CASSEFRVAGYSYEQYF. Supplemented by reference TRBV2 and TRBJ2-7, the full variable domain reads EPEVTQTPSHQVTQMGQEVILRCVPISNHLYFYWYRQILGQKVEFLVSFYNNEISEKSEIFDDQFSVERPDGSNFTLKIRSTKLEDSAMYFCASSEFRVAGYSYEQYFGPGTRLTVT.

This clonotype was seen only a few times. For the CDR3, the DNA is TGTGCCAGCAATTTAGCGGGAGACTACGAGCAGTACTTC. This sequence encodes CASNLAGDYEQYF. The rearrangement links TRBV6-2 or TRBV6-3 to TRBJ2-7; 9 bases are a match to TRBD2. The CDR3 runs 13 residues. From germline, CDR1 is MNHEY and CDR2 SVGEGT. V trimming: 7 bases; J trimming: 3 bases; junction bases outside the gene matches: 4.

The table lists this clonotype with many counts. V is TRBV6-2 or TRBV6-3 and J is TRBJ2-2, with 8 bases that match TRBD2. V was clipped by 6 bases and J by 9 bases; unmatched bases: 18. Germline values: CDR1 MNHEY, CDR2 SVGEGT. The CDR3 has 17 amino acids. This CDR3 reads CASSNSPDSGILRELFF. CDR3 DNA: TGTGCCAGCAGCAACAGCCCTGATAGCGGGATTCTCCGGGAGCTGTTTTTT.

The chain carries TRBV29-1 and TRBJ2-7; 9 positions agree with TRBD2. Per the germline V gene, CDR1 is SQVTM and CDR2 is ANQGSEA. The CDR3 loop spans 13 amino acids. Trimming cost V 6 bases and J 8 bases; bases outside gene matches: 11. The CDR3 sequence is CSVLAGEVVKQYF. CDR3 coding DNA: TGCAGCGTCTTAGCGGGAGAAGTTGTGAAGCAGTACTTC.

In this sample, this clonotype turned up a few times. One junction end does not reproduce the germline sequence, and a read error may be involved. V is TRBV18 and J is TRBJ1-3, with D perhaps TRBD1 (6 bases). The CDR3 sequence is 16 residues long. Germline V gives CDR1 KGHSH, CDR2 LQKENI. The CDR3 region has the DNA TGTGCCAGCTCGCCACAGGGTTCTTTCTCTGGAAACACCATATATTTT. Translating gives CASSPQGSFSGNTIYF.

This clonotype was seen a few times. This chain joins TRBV4-2 and TRBJ1-2; tentatively, D is TRBD1 (6 bases). Germline CDR1 is LGHNA and CDR2 is YNFKEQ. The V and J ends lost 3 bases and 3 bases respectively, with 20 bases between them. The CDR3 has 17 residues. CDR3 in amino acids: CASSQRKGGDRDYGYTF. The DNA for the CDR3 is TGTGCCAGCAGCCAGAGAAAGGGGGGAGACCGGGACTATGGCTACACCTTC.

This clonotype was detected ten times or more. The rearrangement uses TRBV6-1 and TRBJ1-1; no reliable D call. This CDR3 contains 19 residues. Trimming pared 2 bases from V and 4 bases from J, leaving 26 bases between. The germline gives CDR1 MNHNS, CDR2 SASEGT. For the CDR3, the DNA is TGTGCCAGCAGTGAAAGGTGGGGAGGCGGTGCGTATCGAGGCACTGAAGCTTTCTTT. Its protein is CASSERWGGGAYRGTEAFF.

This clonotype was seen repeatedly, ten times or more. V gene TRBV15 combines with J gene TRBJ2-7, with 7 bases matching TRBD2. Germline CDR1 and CDR2: LNHNV and YYDKDF (reference sequence). The length of the CDR3 is 14 residues. V shed 1 base and J 5 bases; nucleotides not matched to a gene: 5. The DNA for the CDR3 is TGTGCCACCAGCAGAGGCGCGGGGGACCACGAGCAGTACTTC. Encoded protein: CATSRGAGDHEQYF.

This clonotype was observed many times. The CDR3 is CSEGRQDSYEQYF. The CDR3 DNA is TGCAGCGAGGGACGCCAGGACTCCTACGAGCAGTACTTC. The chain joins TRBV29-1 to TRBJ2-7, with D perhaps assigned TRBD1 or TRBD2 (5 bases each). Germline CDR1 SQVTM, CDR2 ANQGSEA. V lost 7 bases and J lost 0, with 13 bases in between. This CDR3 region has 13 residues.

The V and J genes are TRBV6-5 and TRBJ1-5, with 7 positions matching TRBD1. CDR1 and CDR2 from the germline V gene are MNHEY and SVGAGI. The trim removed 2 bases at V and 2 bases at J, leaving 3 bases unmatched. CDR3 size: 15 residues. CDR3 DNA sequence: TGTGCCAGCAGTTACGACAGGGACGGCAATCAGCCCCAGCATTTT. It translates to CASSYDRDGNQPQHF.

The rearrangement joins TRBV11-2 to TRBJ2-5; D assignment may be TRBD1 or TRBD2 (5 bases each). CDR1 is SGHAT, CDR2 FQNNGV, per germline. This CDR3 has 14 residues. The V gene lost 2 bases and the J gene lost 5 bases, with 12 bases spanning the gap. CDR3 region: CASSLFRGTETQYF. In DNA form, the CDR3 reads TGTGCCAGCAGCTTATTTAGAGGGACGGAGACCCAGTACTTC. The variable domain in full, with the rest retrieved from reference TRBV11-2 and TRBJ2-5, is EAGVAQSPRYKIIEKRQSVAFWCNPISGHATLYWYQQILGQGPKLLIQFQNNGVVDDSQLPKDRFSAERLKGVDSTLKIQPAKLEDSAVYLCASSLFRGTETQYFGPGTRLLVL.

This clonotype was recorded many times. This chain joins TRBV5-1 and TRBJ1-1; TRBD1 is a possible D gene (6 bases). The germline gives CDR1 SGHRS, CDR2 YFSETQ. Deletions cut 4 bases from V and 0 bases from J, with 13 bases between. The CDR3 runs to 15 residues. CDR3 DNA: TGCGCCAGCAGCCCTCGGACAGAAGTGAACACTGAAGCTTTCTTT. Protein: CASSPRTEVNTEAFF. Full variable domain (rest looked up from reference TRBV5-1 and TRBJ1-1): KAGVTQTPRYLIKTRGQQVTLSCSPISGHRSVSWYQQTPGQGLQFLFEYFSETQRNKGNFPGRFSGRQFSNSRSEMNVSTLELGDSALYLCASSPRTEVNTEAFFGQGTRLTVV.

The chain couples TRBV12-3 or TRBV12-4 to TRBJ2-7; D is ambiguous. The germline V and J ends were trimmed by 3 bases and 6 bases, with 15 bases remaining between them. The CDR3 runs 14 residues. DNA for the CDR3: TGTGCCAGCAGTTTCTCCCAGCTGCATTCCGAGCAGTACTTC. As protein: CASSFSQLHSEQYF.